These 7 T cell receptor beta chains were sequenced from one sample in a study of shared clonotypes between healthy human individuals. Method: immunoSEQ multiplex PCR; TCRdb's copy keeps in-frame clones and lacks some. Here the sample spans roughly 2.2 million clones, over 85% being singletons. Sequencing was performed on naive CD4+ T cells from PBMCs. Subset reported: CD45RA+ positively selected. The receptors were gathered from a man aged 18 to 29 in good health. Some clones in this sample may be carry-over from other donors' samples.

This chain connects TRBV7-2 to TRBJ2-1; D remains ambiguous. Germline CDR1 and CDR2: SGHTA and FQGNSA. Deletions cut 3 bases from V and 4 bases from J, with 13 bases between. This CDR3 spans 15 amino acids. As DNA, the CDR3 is TGTGCCAGCAGCTTCGATGTTTGGCCGTACAATGAGCAGTTCTTC. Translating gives CASSFDVWPYNEQFF.

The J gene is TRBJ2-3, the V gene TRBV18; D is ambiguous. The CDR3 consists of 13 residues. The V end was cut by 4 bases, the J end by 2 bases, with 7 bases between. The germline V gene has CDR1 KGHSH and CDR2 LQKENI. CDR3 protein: CASSLTFTDTQYF. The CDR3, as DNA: TGTGCCAGCTCACTGACTTTCACAGATACGCAGTATTTT.

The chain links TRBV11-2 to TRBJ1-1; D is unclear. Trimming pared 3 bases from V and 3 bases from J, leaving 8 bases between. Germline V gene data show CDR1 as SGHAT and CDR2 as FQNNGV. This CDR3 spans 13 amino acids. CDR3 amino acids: CASSFKADTEAFF. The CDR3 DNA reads TGTGCCAGCAGCTTTAAGGCTGACACTGAAGCTTTCTTT.

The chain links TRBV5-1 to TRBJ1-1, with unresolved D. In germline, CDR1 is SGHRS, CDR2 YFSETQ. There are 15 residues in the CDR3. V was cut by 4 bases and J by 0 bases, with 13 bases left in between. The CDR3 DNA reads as TGCGCCAGCAGCGCGGGGTCTGGAATGAACACTGAAGCTTTCTTT. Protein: CASSAGSGMNTEAFF.

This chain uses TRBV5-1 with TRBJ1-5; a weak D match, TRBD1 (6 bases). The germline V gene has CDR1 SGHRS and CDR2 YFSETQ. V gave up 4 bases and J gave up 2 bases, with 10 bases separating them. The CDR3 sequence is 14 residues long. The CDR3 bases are TGCGCCAGCAGCCCGGACAGCCGCAATCAGCCCCAGCATTTT. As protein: CASSPDSRNQPQHF.

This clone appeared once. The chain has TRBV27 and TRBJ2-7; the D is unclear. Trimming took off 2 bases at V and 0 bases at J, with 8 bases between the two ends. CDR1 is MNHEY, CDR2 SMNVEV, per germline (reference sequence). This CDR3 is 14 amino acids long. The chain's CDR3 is CASSLSQYSYEQYF. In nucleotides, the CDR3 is TGTGCCAGCAGTTTAAGCCAATACTCCTACGAGCAGTACTTC.

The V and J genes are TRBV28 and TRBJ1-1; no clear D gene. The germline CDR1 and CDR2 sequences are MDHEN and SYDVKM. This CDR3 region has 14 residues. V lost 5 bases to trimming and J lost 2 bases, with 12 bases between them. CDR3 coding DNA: TGTGCCAGCAGTGTGGCAGGCACTAACACTGAAGCTTTCTTT. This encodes CASSVAGTNTEAFF.